What follows are 26 T cell receptor beta chains derived from one specimen sequenced in a study of blood T cell repertoires in COVID-19 (dated by TCRdb to the early 2020s). The library was made by the immunoSEQ multiplex PCR assay. In TCRdb, the immuneACCESS table is reduced to in-frame sequences with V and J assigned. These tables do not hold every clone; where another copy was compared, an unresolved V gene accounts for under half, and the others remain unexplained. The sample profile shows 200,000 to 250,000 clones; about 90% of them were found once. The ten largest make up roughly 3% of the sample. The sample was peripheral blood. These receptors were collected from a woman in her thirties who had recovered from COVID-19.

The table lists this clone with a few counts. The genes are TRBV7-2 and TRBJ2-1, with 7 bases aligning to TRBD2. The CDR3 totals 16 residues. Trimming removed 5 bases from V and 4 bases from J; junction bases left unmatched: 11. Per the germline V gene, CDR1 is SGHTA and CDR2 is FQGNSA. This CDR3 reads CASSPRRLAPYNEQFF. CDR3 nucleotide sequence: TGTGCCAGCAGCCCCAGAAGACTAGCACCTTACAATGAGCAGTTCTTC.

This clone was detected only once. This chain uses TRBV10-3 with TRBJ1-1; no clear D. Germline values: CDR1 ENHRY, CDR2 SYGVKD. Trimming removed 4 bases at V and 0 bases at J, with 6 bases between. There are 13 residues in the CDR3. In DNA form, the CDR3 reads TGTGCCATCAGTGGACAAATGAACACTGAAGCTTTCTTT. It is translated as CAISGQMNTEAFF.

The chain joins TRBV12-3 or TRBV12-4 to TRBJ1-2; no definite D call. V lost 1 base and J 4 bases, leaving 7 bases between the germline ends. The CDR3 consists of 13 residues. CDR3 sequence reads: CASSLDTTYGYTF. CDR3 nucleotides: TGTGCCAGCAGTTTAGACACCACCTATGGCTACACCTTC.

This clone showed up just once. At the DNA level, this CDR3 is encoded by other sequences in the same sample as well. The chain employs TRBV3-1 (or the pseudogene TRBV3-2) and TRBJ2-3; D uncertain. The V end was cut by 0 bases, the J end by 0 bases, with 4 bases between. CDR1 LGHDT and CDR2 YNNKEL come from the germline V gene (reference sequence). The CDR3 sequence is 14 residues long. The chain's CDR3 is CASSQDRSTDTQYF. Written as DNA, the CDR3 is TGTGCCAGCAGCCAAGATCGTAGCACAGATACGCAGTATTTT.

This clone was counted a single time. The rearrangement joins TRBV4-2 to TRBJ1-3; D is uncertain. This CDR3 has 15 amino acids. The germline V gene has CDR1 LGHNA and CDR2 YNFKEQ. Trimming removed 1 base at V and 2 bases at J, with 9 bases between. DNA of the CDR3: TGTGCCAGCAGCCAAGTCCTGTTCCCTGGAAACACCATATATTTT. Amino acid sequence: CASSQVLFPGNTIYF.

V gene TRBV10-1 combines with J gene TRBJ2-3; a possible D gene is TRBD2 (7 bases). V was pared by 2 bases and J by 2 bases, with 20 bases between. Germline V gene sequence: CDR1 WNHNN, CDR2 SYGVQD (reference sequence). The length of the CDR3 is 18 residues. The CDR3 spells CASSEEGQVGGATDTQYF. The CDR3 DNA reads TGCGCCAGCAGTGAGGAGGGACAAGTAGGGGGGGCCACAGATACGCAGTATTTT.

This chain uses TRBV19 with TRBJ1-5, with D hard to call. The V gene's germline CDR1 is LNHDA and CDR2 SQIVND (reference sequence). V lost 5 bases and J lost 6, with 23 bases in between. This CDR3 has 17 amino acids. CDR3 DNA: TGTGCCAGTAGTGAAAGGGAGAGGGCCAATGGCCGTCAGCCCCAGCATTTT. Translating gives CASSERERANGRQPQHF.

V is TRBV6-5 and J is TRBJ1-1; no firm D call. Trimming removed 0 bases from V and 4 bases from J, with 9 bases in between. The CDR3 contains 14 residues. The germline gives CDR1 MNHEY, CDR2 SVGAGI. CDR3 amino acids: CASSYSSRSTEAFF. CDR3 sequence (DNA): TGTGCCAGCAGTTACTCCTCAAGGAGCACTGAAGCTTTCTTT.

This sequence joins TRBV5-1 and TRBJ2-3; 8 nucleotides align to TRBD1. This CDR3 is 15 amino acids long. With 0 bases clipped from V and 5 bases from J, the junction kept 5 bases outside the gene matches. CDR1 and CDR2 (germline): SGHRS, YFSETQ. In nucleotides, the CDR3 is TGCGCCAGCAGCTTGGAGGCAGGGGGCGAAGATACGCAGTATTTT. Protein product: CASSLEAGGEDTQYF.

This chain connects TRBV7-2 to TRBJ1-5, with D unresolved. This CDR3 spans 15 amino acids. V was shortened by 1 base and J by 1 base, with 8 bases between the two germline ends. The germline V gene encodes CDR1 SGHTA and CDR2 FQGNSA. The CDR3 DNA is TGTGCCAGCAGCTTAGTTATCACAAGCAATCAGCCCCAGCATTTT. Encoded protein: CASSLVITSNQPQHF.

The chain uses TRBV30 and TRBJ2-5, with D unresolved. The CDR3 runs 12 residues. Germline V CDR1 and CDR2: GTSNPN, SVGIG (reference sequence). Deletions cut 0 bases from V and 5 bases from J, with 7 bases between. As DNA, the CDR3 is TGTGCCTGGAGTGTATCCGGGGAGACCCAGTACTTC. It specifies CAWSVSGETQYF. Full variable domain (rest looked up from reference TRBV30 and TRBJ2-5): SQTIHQWPATLVQPVGSPLSLECTVEGTSNPNLYWYRQAAGRGLQLLFYSVGIGQISSEVPQNLSASRPQDRQFILSSKKLLLSDSGFYLCAWSVSGETQYFGPGTRLLVL.

In DNA form, the CDR3 reads TGTGCCAGCAGTTACTCAAGACGAGGGGGCTACACCTTC. Protein: CASSYSRRGGYTF. The chain is built from TRBV6-2 or TRBV6-3 and TRBJ1-2; D not resolved. The CDR3 length is 13 residues. Germline CDR1 MNHEY, CDR2 SVGEGT. V shed 0 bases and J shed 8 bases, with 10 bases lying between them.

The rearrangement links TRBV27 to TRBJ2-1; 10 bases map to TRBD2. Germline V lookup: CDR1 MNHEY, CDR2 SMNVEV (reference sequence). The CDR3 contains 15 residues. With 7 bases clipped from V and 2 bases from J, the junction kept 5 bases outside the gene matches. This CDR3 reads CASKNSGGPYNEQFF. CDR3 coding DNA: TGTGCCAGCAAAAATAGCGGGGGGCCCTACAATGAGCAGTTCTTC.

V and J are TRBV18 and TRBJ1-2; 8 nucleotides agree with TRBD1. The trim removed 2 bases at V and 6 bases at J, leaving 8 bases unmatched. Germline CDR1 KGHSH, CDR2 LQKENI. CDR3 length: 15 amino acids. Here the CDR3 DNA reads TGTGCCAGCTCACCATATCGCGGACAGGGCGATGGCTACACCTTC. It translates to CASSPYRGQGDGYTF.

The chain couples TRBV7-9 to TRBJ1-3; TRBD1 might be the D (6 bases). Germline V gene data show CDR1 as SEHNR and CDR2 as FQNEAQ (reference sequence). Trimming pared 6 bases from V and 6 bases from J, leaving 15 bases between. CDR3 length: 14 residues. The CDR3, as DNA: TGTGCCAGCAGTGGGACATCCTATGAAAACACCATATATTTT. This sequence encodes CASSGTSYENTIYF. Variable domain in full (rest from reference TRBV7-9 and TRBJ1-3): DTGVSQNPRHKITKRGQNVTFRCDPISEHNRLYWYRQTLGQGPEFLTYFQNEAQLEKSRLLSDRFSAERPKGSFSTLEIQRTEQGDSAMYLCASSGTSYENTIYFGEGSWLTVV.

V usage is TRBV9 and J usage is TRBJ2-2; 10 bases align to TRBD2. V shed 0 bases and J 6 bases; nucleotides not matched to a gene: 2. CDR1 and CDR2 (germline): SGDLS, YYNGEE. The CDR3 is 15 amino acids. The CDR3 is CASSVGSGGAGELFF. For the CDR3, the DNA is TGTGCCAGCAGCGTAGGAAGCGGGGGGGCCGGGGAGCTGTTTTTT.

This chain connects TRBV19 to TRBJ1-6; 8 bases align to TRBD1. CDR1 and CDR2 (germline): LNHDA, SQIVND (reference sequence). The CDR3 length is 13 residues. The ends lost 7 bases at V and 7 bases at J; junction bases unmatched: 3. CDR3 region: CASNGQGNSPLHF. The CDR3, as DNA: TGTGCCAGTAACGGACAGGGAAATTCACCCCTCCACTTT.

The genes are TRBV2 and TRBJ1-1; 8 bases map to TRBD1. The V gene's germline CDR1 is SNHLY and CDR2 FYNNEI. The CDR3 extends over 18 amino acids. V shed 10 bases, J shed 5 bases, and the junction held 24 bases outside the gene matches. The CDR3: CATQGMDGRGPGGTEAFF. The CDR3 bases are TGTGCCACCCAGGGGATGGATGGCAGGGGGCCCGGAGGGACTGAAGCTTTCTTT.

The chain has TRBV6-5 and TRBJ1-2; 9 positions match TRBD1. The CDR3 runs to 15 residues. After removal of 3 bases from V and 6 bases from J, the junction contained 8 bases not matched to a gene. Germline assignment: CDR1 MNHEY and CDR2 SVGAGI. DNA for the CDR3: TGTGCCAGCAGTTATATAGATACAGGGGGCCATGGCTACACCTTC. Protein sequence: CASSYIDTGGHGYTF.

The chain has TRBV18 and TRBJ2-5; no clear D. The germline V gene has CDR1 KGHSH and CDR2 LQKENI. The CDR3 is 12 amino acids. The V end was cut by 3 bases, the J end by 2 bases, with 4 bases between. CDR3 amino acids: CASSPPQETQYF. The CDR3 DNA follows: TGTGCCAGCTCACCTCCTCAAGAGACCCAGTACTTC.

The V call is TRBV18, the J call TRBJ1-2, with D maybe TRBD1 (5 bases). The CDR3 sequence is 17 residues long. Germline CDR1 KGHSH, CDR2 LQKENI. V was cut by 3 bases and J by 4 bases, with 21 bases left in between. Here the CDR3 reads CASSPQQGSSAFYGYTF. CDR3 nucleotides: TGTGCCAGCTCACCTCAGCAGGGTTCCTCTGCCTTCTATGGCTACACCTTC.

About this clone itself: Other DNA variants within this sample encode the same CDR3. This chain links TRBV2 with TRBJ2-7, with TRBD1 matching over 8 bases. With 6 bases clipped from V and 7 bases from J, the junction kept 17 bases outside the gene matches. CDR3 length equals 16 residues. Germline V gene data show CDR1 as SNHLY and CDR2 as FYNNEI. CDR3 in amino acids: CASSQLGQGGNREQYF. CDR3 DNA sequence: TGTGCCAGCAGCCAACTTGGACAGGGAGGTAACCGGGAGCAGTACTTC. Filled out from reference TRBV2 and TRBJ2-7, the complete variable domain reads EPEVTQTPSHQVTQMGQEVILRCVPISNHLYFYWYRQILGQKVEFLVSFYNNEISEKSEIFDDQFSVERPDGSNFTLKIRSTKLEDSAMYFCASSQLGQGGNREQYFGPGTRLTVT.

The rearrangement joins TRBV19 to TRBJ1-5, with D perhaps TRBD1 (5 bases). Germline V lookup: CDR1 LNHDA, CDR2 SQIVND (reference sequence). The V and J ends lost 0 bases and 5 bases respectively, with 11 bases between them. This CDR3 contains 15 residues. CDR3 DNA: TGTGCCAGTAGTATAGACAGGAGGGGTGATCAGCCCCAGCATTTT. Translated: CASSIDRRGDQPQHF.

The gene calls are TRBV11-2 and TRBJ2-1; TRBD2 aligns across 12 bases. Germline loops: CDR1 SGHAT, CDR2 FQNNGV. Germline trimming cut 1 base from V and 3 bases from J; bases unmatched to any gene: 10. The CDR3 has 19 residues. The CDR3 bases are TGTGCCAGCAGCTTAGGGGTGGCTAGCGGGGGGGAAAGCTACAATGAGCAGTTCTTC. This encodes CASSLGVASGGESYNEQFF.

The chain carries TRBV25-1 and TRBJ2-2; 7 positions match TRBD1. After removal of 1 base from V and 2 bases from J, the junction contained 7 bases not matched to a gene. The CDR3 runs 17 residues. The germline gives CDR1 MGHDK, CDR2 SYGVNS. The CDR3 sequence is CASSELNRGHNTGELFF. CDR3 DNA sequence: TGTGCCAGCAGTGAATTGAACAGGGGCCACAACACCGGGGAGCTGTTTTTT.

The DNA for the CDR3 is TGTGCCAGCACTCCGGGACTAGCGTATTATGAGCAGTTCTTC. The encoded protein is CASTPGLAYYEQFF. V is TRBV6-5 and J is TRBJ2-1, with 10 bases aligning to TRBD2. With V trimmed by 7 bases and J by 8 bases, 8 bases remained unmatched. The germline gives CDR1 MNHEY, CDR2 SVGAGI. The CDR3 runs 14 residues.